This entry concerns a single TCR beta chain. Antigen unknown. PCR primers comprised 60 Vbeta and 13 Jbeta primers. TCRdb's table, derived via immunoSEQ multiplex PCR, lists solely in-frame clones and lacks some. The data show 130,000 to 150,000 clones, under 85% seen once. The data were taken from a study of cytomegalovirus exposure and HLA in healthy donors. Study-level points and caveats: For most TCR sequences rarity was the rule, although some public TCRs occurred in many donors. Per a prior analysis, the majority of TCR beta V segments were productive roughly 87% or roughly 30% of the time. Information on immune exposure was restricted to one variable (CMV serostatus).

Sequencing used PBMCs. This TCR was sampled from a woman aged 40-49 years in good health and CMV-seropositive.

CDR3: CASSVDGDSFYGYTF. The CDR3 region has the DNA TGTGCCAGCAGCGTAGATGGCGACAGTTTCTATGGCTACACCTTC. The chain combines TRBV9 with TRBJ1-2; tentatively, D is TRBD1 (5 bases). Germline CDR1 reads SGDLS; CDR2 reads YYNGEE. The CDR3 spans 15 residues. Trimming took off 0 bases at V and 4 bases at J, with 13 bases between the two ends.